This T cell receptor beta chain was profiled in a study of T cell repertoires in cytomegalovirus infection. Study-wide context: Alongside well-studied HLA-B-restricted CMV epitopes, recently identified HLA-C-restricted CMV epitopes were also used. Signatures in public TCR beta sequences pointed to both CMV infection and matching HLA type. Findings and limits, study-wide: HLA-C-restricted CMV clonotypes gave the most frequent clonotype in two of eight donors.

MiXCR, run by TCRdb on the reads, gives a single entry per CDR3 protein. The sample contains 700,000 to 950,000 distinct CDR3 sequences, approximately 32% of which appear only once. In the case of this clonotype: The antigen is undetermined.

This sequence originates from a human donor in good health (CMV status not recorded). Some clones in this sample may be carry-over from other donors' samples. The input for sequencing was cultured CD8+ T cells from PBMCs, taken from culture after CMV antigen stimulation.

CDR3 bases: TGTGCCAGCAGTTCACACAGTCAGACAGAGAAACGCTACAATGAGCAGTTCTTC. Translated: CASSSHSQTEKRYNEQFF. The rearrangement uses TRBV6-2 or TRBV6-3 and TRBJ2-1, with TRBD1 as a possible D gene (5 bases). CDR3 length: 18 amino acids. V lost 4 bases and J lost 3, with 22 bases in between. Germline V CDR1 and CDR2: MNHEY, SVGEGT.